These T cell receptor beta chains were read from a single sample in a study of shared clonotypes between healthy human individuals. Profiling relied on immunoSEQ multiplex PCR, and the TCRdb table lists in-frame clones only, not all of them. The table has 2,100,000 or so clones, roughly 95% seen once. Sequencing was performed on naive CD4+ T cells sorted from blood. The receptors were sampled from a man aged 18 to 29 in good health. Both conserved end residues are part of each CDR3. Fields, in order: D gene, clone size, V gene, J gene, CDR3 protein, CDR3 DNA. D genes are given only for firm matches. Not all rows give a size; the values are once, few, many and, for expanded clones, a class.

D gene: TRBD1
clone size: NA
V gene: TRBV18
J gene: TRBJ1-4
CDR3 protein: CASSPGTGNEKLFF
CDR3 DNA: TGTGCCAGCTCACCCGGGACAGGGAACGAAAAACTGTTTTTT

D gene: TRBD1
clone size: NA
V gene: TRBV7-3
J gene: TRBJ2-2
CDR3 protein: CASRGQGNTGELFF
CDR3 DNA: TGTGCCAGCAGGGGACAGGGGAACACCGGGGAGCTGTTTTTT

D gene: NA
clone size: once
V gene: TRBV5-6
J gene: TRBJ1-6
CDR3 protein: CASSFMNSPLHF
CDR3 DNA: TGTGCCAGCAGCTTTATGAATTCACCCCTCCACTTT

D gene: TRBD1
clone size: NA
V gene: TRBV29-1
J gene: TRBJ1-2
CDR3 protein: CSVDPGQGKGRWGYTF
CDR3 DNA: TGCAGCGTAGACCCGGGACAGGGGAAGGGAAGATGGGGCTACACCTTC

D gene: TRBD1
clone size: NA
V gene: TRBV19
J gene: TRBJ1-5
CDR3 protein: CASSVGTGNQPQHF
CDR3 DNA: TGTGCCAGTAGTGTTGGGACAGGCAATCAGCCCCAGCATTTT

D gene: TRBD1
clone size: once
V gene: TRBV6-6
J gene: TRBJ2-7
CDR3 protein: CASTYGQGAYEQYF
CDR3 DNA: TGTGCCAGCACCTATGGACAGGGGGCCTACGAGCAGTACTTC

D gene: NA
clone size: NA
V gene: TRBV7-2
J gene: TRBJ1-1
CDR3 protein: CASSEYRALGGAFF
CDR3 DNA: TGTGCCAGCAGCGAATACAGGGCGTTAGGAGGAGCTTTCTTT

D gene: NA
clone size: NA
V gene: TRBV27
J gene: TRBJ1-2
CDR3 protein: CASSLPGGYGYTF
CDR3 DNA: TGTGCCAGCAGTTTACCTGGAGGGTATGGCTACACCTTC

D gene: TRBD2
clone size: NA
V gene: TRBV2
J gene: TRBJ2-2
CDR3 protein: CASSERGLHTGELFF
CDR3 DNA: TGTGCCAGCAGTGAACGGGGACTACACACCGGGGAGCTGTTTTTT

D gene: NA
clone size: NA
V gene: TRBV6-5
J gene: TRBJ1-2
CDR3 protein: CASSPQGLDYGYTF
CDR3 DNA: TGTGCCAGCAGTCCACAGGGTCTGGACTATGGCTACACCTTC